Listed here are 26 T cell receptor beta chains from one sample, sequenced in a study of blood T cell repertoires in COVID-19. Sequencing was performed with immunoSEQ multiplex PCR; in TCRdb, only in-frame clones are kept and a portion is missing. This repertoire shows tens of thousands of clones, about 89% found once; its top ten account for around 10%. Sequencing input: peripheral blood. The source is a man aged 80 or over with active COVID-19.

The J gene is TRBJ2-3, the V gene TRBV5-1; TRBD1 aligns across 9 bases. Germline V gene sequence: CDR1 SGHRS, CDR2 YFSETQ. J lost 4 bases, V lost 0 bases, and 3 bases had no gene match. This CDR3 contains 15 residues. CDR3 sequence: CASSLGDRVSDTQYF. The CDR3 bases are TGCGCCAGCAGCTTGGGGGACAGGGTCTCAGATACGCAGTATTTT.

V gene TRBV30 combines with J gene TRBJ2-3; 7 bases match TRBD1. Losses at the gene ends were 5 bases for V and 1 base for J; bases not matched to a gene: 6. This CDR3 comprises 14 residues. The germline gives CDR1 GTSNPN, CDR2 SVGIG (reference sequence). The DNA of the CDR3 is TGTGCCTGGTCAACCGGGACAGGCACAGATACGCAGTATTTT. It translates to CAWSTGTGTDTQYF.

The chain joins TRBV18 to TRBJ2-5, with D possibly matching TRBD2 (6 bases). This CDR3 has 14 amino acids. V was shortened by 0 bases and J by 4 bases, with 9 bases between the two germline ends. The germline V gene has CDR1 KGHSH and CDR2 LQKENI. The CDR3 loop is CASSPPQGGETQYF. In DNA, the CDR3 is TGTGCCAGCTCACCACCGCAGGGAGGAGAGACCCAGTACTTC.

The CDR3 DNA reads as TGTGCCAGCAGCTTAGGACACCTAGCGGGAGGGCCTGAGGAGACCCAGTACTTC. Residues: CASSLGHLAGGPEETQYF. V and J are TRBV13 and TRBJ2-5; 12 nucleotides line up with TRBD2. J was trimmed by 5 bases and V by 0 bases; bases with no gene match: 10. CDR3 length equals 18 residues. Germline loops: CDR1 PRHDT, CDR2 FYEKMQ (reference sequence).

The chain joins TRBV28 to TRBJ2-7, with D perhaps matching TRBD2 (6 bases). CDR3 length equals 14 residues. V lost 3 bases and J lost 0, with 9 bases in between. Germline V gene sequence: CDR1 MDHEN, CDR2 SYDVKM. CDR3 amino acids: CASSFSGRSYEQYF. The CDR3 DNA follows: TGTGCCAGCAGTTTTAGCGGCCGCTCCTACGAGCAGTACTTC.

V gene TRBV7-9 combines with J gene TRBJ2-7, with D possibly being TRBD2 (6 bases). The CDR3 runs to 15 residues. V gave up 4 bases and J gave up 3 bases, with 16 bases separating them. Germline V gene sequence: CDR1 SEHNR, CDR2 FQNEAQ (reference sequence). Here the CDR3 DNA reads TGTGCCAGCAGCTCTCGGGCGGGGCCGGTCTACGAGCAGTACTTC. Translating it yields CASSSRAGPVYEQYF. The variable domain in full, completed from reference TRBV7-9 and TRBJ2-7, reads DTGVSQNPRHKITKRGQNVTFRCDPISEHNRLYWYRQTLGQGPEFLTYFQNEAQLEKSRLLSDRFSAERPKGSFSTLEIQRTEQGDSAMYLCASSSRAGPVYEQYFGPGTRLTVT.

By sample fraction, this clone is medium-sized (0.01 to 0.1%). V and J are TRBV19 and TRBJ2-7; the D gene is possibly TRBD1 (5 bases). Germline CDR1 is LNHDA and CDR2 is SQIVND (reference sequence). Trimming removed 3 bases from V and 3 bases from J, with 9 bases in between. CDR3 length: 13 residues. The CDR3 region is CASSMLRGYEQYF. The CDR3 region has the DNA TGTGCCAGTAGTATGCTTAGGGGCTACGAGCAGTACTTC.

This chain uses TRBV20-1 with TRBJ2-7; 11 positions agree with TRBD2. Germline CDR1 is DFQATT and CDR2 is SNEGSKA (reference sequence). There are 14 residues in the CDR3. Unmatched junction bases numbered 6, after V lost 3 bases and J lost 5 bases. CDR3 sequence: CSASPSGRLDEQYF. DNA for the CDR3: TGCAGTGCTAGTCCTAGCGGGAGGTTGGACGAGCAGTACTTC.

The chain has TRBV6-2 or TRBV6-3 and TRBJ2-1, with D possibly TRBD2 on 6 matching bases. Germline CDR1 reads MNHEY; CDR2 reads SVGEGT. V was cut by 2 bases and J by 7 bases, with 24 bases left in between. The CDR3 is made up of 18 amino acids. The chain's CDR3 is CASSYPTNRLERENEQFF. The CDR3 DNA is TGTGCCAGCAGTTACCCCACCAACCGACTCGAACGGGAGAATGAGCAGTTCTTC.

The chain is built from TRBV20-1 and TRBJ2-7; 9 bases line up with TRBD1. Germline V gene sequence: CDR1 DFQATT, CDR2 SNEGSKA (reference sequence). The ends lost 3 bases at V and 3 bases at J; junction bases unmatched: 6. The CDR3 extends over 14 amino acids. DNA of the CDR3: TGCAGTGCTAGTCGGTCGGACAGGGGCTACGAGCAGTACTTC. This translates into CSASRSDRGYEQYF.

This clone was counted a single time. The CDR3 here is CASSWGGEVEQYF. The CDR3 DNA reads TGTGCCAGCTCATGGGGGGGAGAGGTCGAGCAGTACTTC. The V call is TRBV18, the J call TRBJ2-7; TRBD2 agrees at 7 bases. V shed 5 bases, J shed 6 bases, and the junction held 7 bases outside the gene matches. This CDR3 has 13 residues. Germline loops: CDR1 KGHSH, CDR2 LQKENI.

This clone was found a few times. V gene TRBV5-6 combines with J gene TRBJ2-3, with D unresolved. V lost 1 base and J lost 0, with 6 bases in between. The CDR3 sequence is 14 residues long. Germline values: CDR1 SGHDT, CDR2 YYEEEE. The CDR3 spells CASSLLASTDTQYF. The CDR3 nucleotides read TGTGCCAGCAGCTTGCTGGCTAGCACAGATACGCAGTATTTT.

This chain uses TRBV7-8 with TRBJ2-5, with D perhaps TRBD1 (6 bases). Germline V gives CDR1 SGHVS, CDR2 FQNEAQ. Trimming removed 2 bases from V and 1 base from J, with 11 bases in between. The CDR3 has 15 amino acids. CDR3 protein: CASSLSNRVQETQYF. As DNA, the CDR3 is TGTGCCAGCAGCTTATCGAACAGGGTCCAAGAGACCCAGTACTTC.

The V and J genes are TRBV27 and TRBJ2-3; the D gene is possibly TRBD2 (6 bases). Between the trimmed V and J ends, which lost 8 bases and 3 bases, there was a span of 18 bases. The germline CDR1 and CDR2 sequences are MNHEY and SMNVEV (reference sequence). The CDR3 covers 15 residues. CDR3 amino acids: CASASRGLATDTQYF. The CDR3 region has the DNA TGTGCCAGCGCATCCCGGGGCCTAGCGACAGATACGCAGTATTTT.

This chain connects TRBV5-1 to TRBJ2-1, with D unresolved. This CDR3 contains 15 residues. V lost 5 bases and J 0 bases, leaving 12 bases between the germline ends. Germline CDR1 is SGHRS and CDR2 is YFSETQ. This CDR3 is CASRTTASSYNEQFF. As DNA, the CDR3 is TGCGCCAGCAGAACGACTGCCAGCTCCTACAATGAGCAGTTCTTC.

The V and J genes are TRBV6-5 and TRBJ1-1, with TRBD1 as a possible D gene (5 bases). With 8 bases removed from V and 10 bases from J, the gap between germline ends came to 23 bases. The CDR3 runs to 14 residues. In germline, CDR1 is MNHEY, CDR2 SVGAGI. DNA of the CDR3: TGTGCCAGCGGCAGAGTGGGGCCAGCAGCAAGAGCTTTCTTT. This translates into CASGRVGPAARAFF.

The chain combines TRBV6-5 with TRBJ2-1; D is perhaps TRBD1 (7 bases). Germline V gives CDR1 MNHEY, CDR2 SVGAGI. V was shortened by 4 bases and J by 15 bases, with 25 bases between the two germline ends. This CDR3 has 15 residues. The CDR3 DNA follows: TGTGCCAGCAGTTCCATCGGGACAGTAGCGGTAAAGACGTTCTTC. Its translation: CASSSIGTVAVKTFF.

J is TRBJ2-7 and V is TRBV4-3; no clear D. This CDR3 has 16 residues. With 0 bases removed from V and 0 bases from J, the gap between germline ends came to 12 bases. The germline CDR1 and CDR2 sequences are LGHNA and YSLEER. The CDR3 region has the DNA TGCGCCAGCAGCCAAGAGCTTCTCCAGGCCTCCTACGAGCAGTACTTC. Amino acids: CASSQELLQASYEQYF.

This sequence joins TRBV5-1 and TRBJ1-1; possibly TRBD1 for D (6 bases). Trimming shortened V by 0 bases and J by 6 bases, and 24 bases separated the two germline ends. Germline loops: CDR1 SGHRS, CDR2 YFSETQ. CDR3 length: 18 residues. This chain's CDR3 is CASSLVGGRLGRGPEAFF. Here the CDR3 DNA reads TGCGCCAGCAGCTTGGTGGGGGGGCGGTTAGGGAGAGGCCCTGAAGCTTTCTTT.

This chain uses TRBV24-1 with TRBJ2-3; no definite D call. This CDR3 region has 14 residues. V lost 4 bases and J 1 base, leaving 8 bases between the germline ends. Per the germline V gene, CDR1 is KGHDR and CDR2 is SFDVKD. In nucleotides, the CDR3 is TGTGCCACCAGTGAATCGCCGGGCACAGATACGCAGTATTTT. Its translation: CATSESPGTDTQYF.

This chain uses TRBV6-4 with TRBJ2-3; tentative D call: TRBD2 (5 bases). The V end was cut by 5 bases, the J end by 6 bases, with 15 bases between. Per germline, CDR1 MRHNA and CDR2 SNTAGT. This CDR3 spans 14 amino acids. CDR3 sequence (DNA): TGTGCCAGCAGTCTCGACCGGGGTATGGATACGCAGTATTTT. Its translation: CASSLDRGMDTQYF.

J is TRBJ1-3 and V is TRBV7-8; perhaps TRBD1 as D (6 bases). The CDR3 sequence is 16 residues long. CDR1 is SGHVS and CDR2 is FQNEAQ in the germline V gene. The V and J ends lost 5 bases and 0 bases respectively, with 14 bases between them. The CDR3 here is CASSHTTGNSGNTIYF. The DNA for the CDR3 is TGTGCCAGCAGCCATACCACAGGGAACTCTGGAAACACCATATATTTT. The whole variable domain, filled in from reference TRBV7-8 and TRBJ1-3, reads GAGVSQSPRYKVAKRGQDVALRCDPISGHVSLFWYQQALGQGPEFLTYFQNEAQLDKSGLPSDRFFAERPEGSVSTLKIQRTQQEDSAVYLCASSHTTGNSGNTIYFGEGSWLTVV.

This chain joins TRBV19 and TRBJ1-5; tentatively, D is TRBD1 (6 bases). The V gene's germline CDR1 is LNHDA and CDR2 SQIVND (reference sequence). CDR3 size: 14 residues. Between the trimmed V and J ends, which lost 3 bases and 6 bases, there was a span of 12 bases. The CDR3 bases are TGTGCCAGTAGTATGGGGAGGGGGAGTCAGCCCCAGCATTTT. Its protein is CASSMGRGSQPQHF.

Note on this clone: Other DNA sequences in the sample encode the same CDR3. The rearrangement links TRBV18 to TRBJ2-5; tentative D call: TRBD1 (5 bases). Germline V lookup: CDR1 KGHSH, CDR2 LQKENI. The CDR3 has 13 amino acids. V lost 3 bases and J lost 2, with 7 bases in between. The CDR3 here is CASSPRQQETQYF. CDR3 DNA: TGTGCCAGCTCACCCAGACAGCAAGAGACCCAGTACTTC. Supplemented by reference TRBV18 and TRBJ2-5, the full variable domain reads NAGVMQNPRHLVRRRGQEARLRCSPMKGHSHVYWYRQLPEEGLKFMVYLQKENIIDESGMPKERFSAEFPKEGPSILRIQQVVRGDSAAYFCASSPRQQETQYFGPGTRLLVL.

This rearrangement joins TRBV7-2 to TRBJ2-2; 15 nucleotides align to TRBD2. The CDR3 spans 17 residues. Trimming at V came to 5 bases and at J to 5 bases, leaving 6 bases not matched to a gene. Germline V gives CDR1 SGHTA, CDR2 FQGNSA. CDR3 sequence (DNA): TGTGCCAGCAGCGACCCGGGACTAGCGGGAGGTACCGGGGAGCTGTTTTTT. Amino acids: CASSDPGLAGGTGELFF.

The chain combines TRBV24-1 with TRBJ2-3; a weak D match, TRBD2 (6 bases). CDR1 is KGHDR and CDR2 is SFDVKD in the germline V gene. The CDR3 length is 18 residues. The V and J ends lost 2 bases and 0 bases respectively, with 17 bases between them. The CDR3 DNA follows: TGTGCCACCAGTGATTCTTACCTAGGAGGGCTGAGCACAGATACGCAGTATTTT. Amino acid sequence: CATSDSYLGGLSTDTQYF.